Shown below are 23 T cell receptor beta chains from a single sample sequenced in a study of cytomegalovirus exposure and HLA in healthy donors. PCR was performed using 60 Vbeta and 13 Jbeta primers. The table came from immunoSEQ multiplex PCR; TCRdb's copy has only in-frame clones and leaves some out. Among roughly 45,000 clones listed, about half were seen once. The sequencing sample was made of PBMCs. These receptors all come from a man aged 60-69 years in good health and CMV-seronegative.

This rearrangement joins TRBV9 to TRBJ1-1; tentative D call: TRBD1 (6 bases). The CDR3 has 14 residues. The germline V gene encodes CDR1 SGDLS and CDR2 YYNGEE. Trimming took off 3 bases at V and 2 bases at J, with 11 bases between the two ends. CDR3 DNA sequence: TGTGCCAGCAGCGAGACAGGATATAACACTGAAGCTTTCTTT. Encoded protein: CASSETGYNTEAFF.

This sequence joins TRBV7-2 and TRBJ2-5; D perhaps matches TRBD2 (6 bases). CDR3 length equals 17 residues. Per the germline V gene, CDR1 is SGHTA and CDR2 is FQGNSA. V was trimmed by 0 bases and J by 1 base, leaving 15 bases between them. In DNA form, the CDR3 reads TGTGCCAGCAGCTTAGCTCCCCTACGAGCGGGCCAAGAGACCCAGTACTTC. It encodes CASSLAPLRAGQETQYF.

This rearrangement joins TRBV10-2 to TRBJ1-1; possibly TRBD1 for D (6 bases). V lost 7 bases and J lost 2, with 14 bases in between. The CDR3 has 14 residues. Germline lookup yields CDR1 WSHSY and CDR2 SAAADI. The CDR3 reads CASTGGQINTEAFF. CDR3 bases: TGCGCCAGCACTGGCGGACAGATAAACACTGAAGCTTTCTTT.

CDR3: CASSGGSGLSDTQYF. The CDR3 coding sequence is TGTGCCAGCAGCGGGGGTAGCGGGTTGTCCGATACGCAGTATTTT. V and J are TRBV9 and TRBJ2-3, with TRBD2 matching over 7 bases. The CDR3 has 15 amino acids. The germline gives CDR1 SGDLS, CDR2 YYNGEE. After removal of 3 bases from V and 6 bases from J, the junction contained 10 bases not matched to a gene. The entire variable domain, with the rest obtained from reference TRBV9 and TRBJ2-3, is as follows: DSGVTQTPKHLITATGQRVTLRCSPRSGDLSVYWYQQSLDQGLQFLIQYYNGEERAKGNILERFSAQQFPDLHSELNLSSLELGDSALYFCASSGGSGLSDTQYFGPGTRLTVL.

The CDR3 coding sequence is TGCGCCAGCAGCTTGGGTCGGCGCGGAGATACGCAGTATTTT. It yields the protein CASSLGRRGDTQYF. This chain links TRBV5-1 with TRBJ2-3; no reliable D call. This CDR3 region has 14 residues. Germline V gene data show CDR1 as SGHRS and CDR2 as YFSETQ. V lost 0 bases and J 5 bases, leaving 10 bases between the germline ends.

This clone appeared a few times. This chain links TRBV2 with TRBJ1-5; 7 bases align to TRBD1. The CDR3 is 15 amino acids. The V segment lost 3 bases and the J segment 5 bases; nucleotides outside the gene matches: 7. Per the germline V gene, CDR1 is SNHLY and CDR2 is FYNNEI. The CDR3 is CASSDNRGMDQPQHF. The CDR3 bases are TGTGCCAGCAGTGATAACAGGGGAATGGATCAGCCCCAGCATTTT.

The table lists this clone with a few counts. Other DNA sequences of this sample code for an identical CDR3. The V and J genes are TRBV4-1 and TRBJ1-1; tentatively, D is TRBD1 (6 bases). CDR3 length equals 16 residues. CDR1 is MGHRA, CDR2 YSYEKL, per germline. V was cut by 5 bases and J by 1 base, with 17 bases left in between. The CDR3, as DNA: TGCGCCAGCAGCAAGAGGTCTTCAGGGGCGAACACTGAAGCTTTCTTT. Protein sequence: CASSKRSSGANTEAFF.

This clone showed up just once. This chain uses TRBV15 with TRBJ1-2; 8 bases fit TRBD1. Germline lookup yields CDR1 LNHNV and CDR2 YYDKDF (reference sequence). The CDR3 is 13 amino acids. With 4 bases clipped from V and 6 bases from J, the junction kept 4 bases outside the gene matches. The chain's CDR3 is CATSIETGDGYTF. CDR3 coding DNA: TGTGCCACCAGCATAGAGACAGGGGATGGCTACACCTTC.

Only one count was recorded for this clone. The chain recombines TRBV7-8 with TRBJ1-4; D perhaps matches TRBD1 (6 bases). The CDR3 spans 15 residues. Per the germline V gene, CDR1 is SGHVS and CDR2 is FQNEAQ. Trimming took 4 bases from V and 0 from J, leaving 9 bases between them. In DNA form, the CDR3 reads TGTGCCAGCAGCTCTCGGACAGCAACTAATGAAAAACTGTTTTTT. This gives the protein CASSSRTATNEKLFF.

V gene TRBV29-1 combines with J gene TRBJ2-5; 7 nucleotides agree with TRBD2. The V and J ends lost 7 bases and 4 bases, in that order; junction bases with no gene match: 0. Germline V gene sequence: CDR1 SQVTM, CDR2 ANQGSEA. This CDR3 is 10 amino acids long. CDR3: CSGGGETQYF. In DNA form, the CDR3 reads TGCAGCGGGGGGGGAGAGACCCAGTACTTC.

This sequence joins TRBV28 and TRBJ2-5, with 12 positions matching TRBD2. J was trimmed by 5 bases and V by 5 bases; bases with no gene match: 0. Germline CDR1 reads MDHEN; CDR2 reads SYDVKM. The CDR3 loop spans 13 amino acids. CDR3 loop: CASSLAGGETQYF. CDR3 bases: TGTGCCAGCAGTCTAGCGGGAGGGGAGACCCAGTACTTC.

At least ten counts were recorded for this clone. The rearrangement joins TRBV10-3 to TRBJ2-2; the D gene is possibly TRBD1 (5 bases). Germline V CDR1 and CDR2: ENHRY, SYGVKD. This CDR3 is built from 15 residues. The V end lost 0 bases, the J end lost 4 bases, and 9 bases lay between the germline ends. The CDR3 loop reads CAISESTDTTGELFF. The CDR3 region has the DNA TGTGCCATCAGTGAGTCGACGGACACCACCGGGGAGCTGTTTTTT.

This clone was counted once. The V and J genes are TRBV27 and TRBJ1-5, with 9 bases that match TRBD1. Germline values: CDR1 MNHEY, CDR2 SMNVEV (reference sequence). This CDR3 region has 13 residues. V lost 6 bases and J lost 7; bases outside the gene matches: 4. The CDR3 is CASRGTGTQPQHF. DNA of the CDR3: TGTGCCAGCAGGGGGACAGGGACGCAGCCCCAGCATTTT.

This clone came up a few times. The chain links TRBV10-3 to TRBJ2-7; TRBD2 agrees at 8 bases. Trimming took 1 base from V and 4 from J; bases not matched to a gene: 6. The CDR3 sequence is 15 residues long. Germline CDR1 ENHRY, CDR2 SYGVKD. The CDR3 region is CAISEFPGTSYEQYF. In DNA form, the CDR3 reads TGTGCCATCAGTGAGTTTCCCGGGACTAGTTACGAGCAGTACTTC.

This clone was seen just once. The junction differs from germline at one of its ends, possibly a read error. The CDR3 nucleotides are TGTGCCAGCAGCCGAGTCGGGGGACCCGCGTTAAGGTTT. Translation gives CASSRVGGPALRF. The J gene is TRBJ1-4, the V gene TRBV5-5; D is perhaps TRBD1 (5 bases). The CDR3 runs to 13 residues. Germline V CDR1 and CDR2: SGHKS, YYEKEE (reference sequence). The whole variable domain, remainder taken from reference TRBV5-5 and TRBJ1-4, is DAGVTQSPTHLIKTRGQQVTLRCSPISGHKSVSWYQQVLGQGPQFIFQYYEKEERGRGNFPDRFSARQFPNYSSELNVNALLLGDSALYLCASSRVGGPALRFGSGTQLSVL.

The gene calls are TRBV30 and TRBJ2-5; possibly TRBD1 for D (5 bases). Germline V lookup: CDR1 GTSNPN, CDR2 SVGIG (reference sequence). Trimming pared 0 bases from V and 5 bases from J, leaving 10 bases between. The CDR3 covers 13 residues. The CDR3 loop reads CAWSVLKGETQYF. DNA of the CDR3: TGTGCCTGGAGTGTACTCAAGGGGGAGACCCAGTACTTC.

V usage is TRBV5-1 and J usage is TRBJ1-1; 12 bases fit TRBD1. The CDR3 sequence is 14 residues long. V gave up 2 bases and J gave up 8 bases; unmatched junction bases: 4. The germline CDR1 and CDR2 sequences are SGHRS and YFSETQ. The chain's CDR3 is CASSLGTGGVEAFF. The CDR3 region has the DNA TGCGCCAGCAGCTTAGGGACAGGGGGCGTCGAAGCTTTCTTT.

The chain has TRBV13 and TRBJ1-1; 8 nucleotides align to TRBD1. V lost 0 bases to trimming and J lost 5 bases; unmatched junction nucleotides: 5. Germline V gene sequence: CDR1 PRHDT, CDR2 FYEKMQ (reference sequence). The CDR3 has 15 amino acids. As DNA, the CDR3 is TGTGCCAGCAGCTTAGGCGCAGGGGGCAAGACTGAAGCTTTCTTT. Residues: CASSLGAGGKTEAFF.

This clone was detected a few times. The rearrangement joins TRBV6-6 to TRBJ2-1; the match to TRBD2 covers 8 bases. Germline CDR1 and CDR2: MNHNY and SVGAGI (reference sequence). The CDR3 runs 15 residues. Trimming cost V 0 bases and J 5 bases; bases outside gene matches: 3. CDR3 region: CASSYSGGRNNEQFF. Written as DNA, the CDR3 is TGTGCCAGCAGTTACTCAGGCGGGAGGAACAATGAGCAGTTCTTC.

This rearrangement joins TRBV18 to TRBJ1-1, with 7 bases lining up with TRBD1. Germline CDR1 is KGHSH and CDR2 is LQKENI. The CDR3 covers 14 residues. V was clipped by 4 bases and J by 4 bases; unmatched bases: 6. The CDR3 sequence: CASSLGTDSTEAFF. CDR3 coding DNA: TGTGCCAGCTCACTCGGGACAGATTCCACTGAAGCTTTCTTT.

V is TRBV6-5 and J is TRBJ2-1; TRBD2 matches at 10 bases. This CDR3 spans 13 amino acids. Trimming took 7 bases from V and 8 from J; bases not matched to a gene: 5. The V gene's germline CDR1 is MNHEY and CDR2 SVGAGI. The CDR3 DNA follows: TGTGCCAGCAAGGGACTAGCGAAGTATGAGCAGTTCTTC. This sequence encodes CASKGLAKYEQFF.

This clone was picked up a small number of times. The chain couples TRBV6-5 to TRBJ2-5; weak D call: TRBD2 (6 bases). Germline values: CDR1 MNHEY, CDR2 SVGAGI. Trimming took 7 bases from V and 4 from J, leaving 16 bases between them. The CDR3 consists of 14 residues. The CDR3 loop reads CASTHRESGETQYF. The DNA for the CDR3 is TGTGCCAGCACCCATCGGGAGAGCGGAGAGACCCAGTACTTC.

This chain uses TRBV14 with TRBJ2-3; a weak D match, TRBD1 (6 bases). Germline assignment: CDR1 SGHDN and CDR2 FVKESK. V was clipped by 4 bases and J by 3 bases, with 11 bases between them. The length of the CDR3 is 14 residues. CDR3 in DNA: TGTGCCAGCAGCCCGACAGGACGGACAGATACGCAGTATTTT. Encoded protein: CASSPTGRTDTQYF.